This T cell receptor beta chain appears in the sequencing data of a study of shared clonotypes between healthy human individuals. Details on this clone: As yet, its antigen is unknown.

The study, taken as a whole, reports: For naive CD4 cells, roughly 5.5% of clonotypes were shared across a few donors.

Sequenced by immunoSEQ multiplex PCR; TCRdb stores in-frame clones only, minus some. The data contain roughly 2.5 million clones, around nine tenths of them singletons. Input material: naive CD4+ T cells sorted from blood. Subset given: CD45RA+ positively selected. This receptor was obtained from a man aged 18 to 35 in good health.

CDR3 sequence (DNA): TGTGCCAGCAGCCCCCCGGGACAGGGGCACTACGAGCAGTACTTC. It yields the protein CASSPPGQGHYEQYF. This chain uses TRBV7-9 with TRBJ2-7; 10 bases line up with TRBD1. The trim removed 5 bases at V and 3 bases at J, leaving 7 bases unmatched. This CDR3 region has 15 residues. From germline, CDR1 is SEHNR and CDR2 FQNEAQ (reference sequence).